This is a list of T cell receptor beta chains from one sample in a study of cytomegalovirus exposure and HLA in healthy donors. Profiling relied on immunoSEQ multiplex PCR, and the TCRdb table lists in-frame clones only, not all of them. The sample yields approximately 90,000 clones, 75% seen once. The sample consisted of PBMCs. These receptors all stem from a man aged 35 to 55 in good health and CMV-seronegative. Each CDR3 is given with its conserved first and last residue. D genes are given only for firm matches. Expanded clones are given a class, and other clones once, few, many or no size at all.

d_gene: .
v_gene: TRBV15
j_gene: TRBJ1-3
abundance: .
CDR3aa: CATSRDVVLTAGNTIYF
CDR3nt: TGTGCCACCAGCAGAGATGTAGTTCTGACAGCAGGAAACACCATATATTTT

d_gene: TRBD2
v_gene: TRBV29-1
j_gene: TRBJ2-1
abundance: few
CDR3aa: CSVTPPLSGRVYNEQFF
CDR3nt: TGCAGCGTTACCCCCCCCCTTAGCGGGAGAGTTTACAATGAGCAGTTCTTC

d_gene: TRBD2
v_gene: TRBV5-5
j_gene: TRBJ2-1
abundance: .
CDR3aa: CASSYRLAAGNEQFF
CDR3nt: TGTGCCAGCAGCTACAGACTAGCGGCTGGAAATGAGCAGTTCTTC

d_gene: TRBD1
v_gene: TRBV6-5
j_gene: TRBJ2-1
abundance: .
CDR3aa: CASRVRGQNNEQFF
CDR3nt: TGTGCCAGCAGAGTCCGGGGACAGAACAATGAGCAGTTCTTC

d_gene: .
v_gene: TRBV30
j_gene: TRBJ1-2
abundance: .
CDR3aa: CAWSLMGSGYTF
CDR3nt: TGTGCCTGGAGTTTAATGGGCTCTGGCTACACCTTC

d_gene: TRBD1
v_gene: TRBV5-8
j_gene: TRBJ1-5
abundance: .
CDR3aa: CASSLGQGSVFVRRQHF
CDR3nt: TGTGCCAGCAGCTTGGGACAGGGGTCTGTATTCGTTCGGCGGCAGCATTTT

d_gene: TRBD2
v_gene: TRBV5-1
j_gene: TRBJ2-1
abundance: .
CDR3aa: CASSLVGGGYNEQFF
CDR3nt: TGCGCCAGCAGCTTAGTCGGGGGGGGCTACAATGAGCAGTTCTTC

d_gene: TRBD1
v_gene: TRBV6-5
j_gene: TRBJ2-5
abundance: .
CDR3aa: CASRRDRVTETQYF
CDR3nt: TGTGCCAGCAGGCGGGACAGGGTTACAGAGACCCAGTACTTC

d_gene: TRBD1
v_gene: TRBV6-1
j_gene: TRBJ1-1
abundance: .
CDR3aa: CASSVDRTEAFF
CDR3nt: TGTGCCAGCAGTGTGGACAGGACTGAAGCTTTCTTT

d_gene: .
v_gene: TRBV5-4
j_gene: TRBJ1-2
abundance: .
CDR3aa: CASSPVLGPYGYTF
CDR3nt: TGTGCCAGCAGCCCTGTCTTGGGCCCCTATGGCTACACCTTC

d_gene: .
v_gene: TRBV6-6
j_gene: TRBJ2-7
abundance: .
CDR3aa: CASSSGETYEQYF
CDR3nt: TGTGCCAGCAGCTCCGGGGAAACCTACGAGCAGTACTTC

d_gene: .
v_gene: TRBV18
j_gene: TRBJ1-1
abundance: .
CDR3aa: CASSLVEMNTEAFF
CDR3nt: TGTGCCAGCTCACTCGTAGAGATGAACACTGAAGCTTTCTTT

d_gene: TRBD2
v_gene: TRBV29-1
j_gene: TRBJ2-3
abundance: .
CDR3aa: CSVRLAGGRSTQYF
CDR3nt: TGCAGCGTCCGACTAGCGGGGGGGCGGAGCACGCAGTATTTT

d_gene: TRBD1
v_gene: TRBV5-1
j_gene: TRBJ1-6
abundance: .
CDR3aa: CASSPGEGALNSPLHF
CDR3nt: TGCGCCAGCAGCCCGGGCGAGGGGGCGCTTAATTCACCCCTCCACTTT

d_gene: .
v_gene: TRBV19
j_gene: TRBJ2-6
abundance: .
CDR3aa: CASSWGTGANVLTF
CDR3nt: TGTGCCAGTAGTTGGGGGACAGGGGCCAACGTCCTGACTTTC

d_gene: .
v_gene: TRBV9
j_gene: TRBJ2-2
abundance: .
CDR3aa: CASSPTGHTGELFF
CDR3nt: TGTGCCAGCAGCCCCACTGGGCACACCGGGGAGCTGTTTTTT

d_gene: .
v_gene: TRBV6-5
j_gene: TRBJ2-7
abundance: .
CDR3aa: CASSYSQGVEAYEQYF
CDR3nt: TGTGCCAGCAGTTACTCCCAAGGGGTCGAGGCCTACGAGCAGTACTTC

d_gene: TRBD2
v_gene: TRBV29-1
j_gene: TRBJ2-2
abundance: .
CDR3aa: CSVEAGGPGELFF
CDR3nt: TGCAGCGTAGAAGCGGGAGGGCCCGGGGAGCTGTTTTTT

d_gene: .
v_gene: TRBV11-1
j_gene: TRBJ2-1
abundance: once
CDR3aa: CASSLTRLENEQFF
CDR3nt: TGTGCCAGCAGCTTAACGCGACTAGAAAATGAGCAGTTCTTC

d_gene: TRBD1
v_gene: TRBV5-1
j_gene: TRBJ2-7
abundance: .
CDR3aa: CASSPSVTGGSYEQYF
CDR3nt: TGCGCCAGCAGCCCGTCCGTGACAGGGGGAAGCTACGAGCAGTACTTC

d_gene: .
v_gene: TRBV29-1
j_gene: TRBJ2-5
abundance: .
CDR3aa: CSARTTQETQYF
CDR3nt: TGCAGCGCTCGGACAACTCAAGAGACCCAGTACTTC

d_gene: .
v_gene: TRBV9
j_gene: TRBJ1-5
abundance: .
CDR3aa: CASSVGQHSNQPQHF
CDR3nt: TGTGCCAGCAGCGTAGGACAGCATAGCAATCAGCCCCAGCATTTT

d_gene: TRBD1
v_gene: TRBV5-1
j_gene: TRBJ2-3
abundance: .
CDR3aa: CASSLGTGNTQYF
CDR3nt: TGCGCCAGCAGCTTGGGGACAGGGAATACGCAGTATTTT

d_gene: .
v_gene: TRBV29-1
j_gene: TRBJ1-4
abundance: .
CDR3aa: CSVSEREKLFF
CDR3nt: TGCAGCGTGTCAGAACGTGAAAAACTGTTTTTT

d_gene: .
v_gene: TRBV5-1
j_gene: TRBJ2-7
abundance: .
CDR3aa: CASNGVSSYEQYF
CDR3nt: TGCGCCAGCAACGGGGTCAGCTCCTACGAGCAGTACTTC

d_gene: .
v_gene: TRBV28
j_gene: TRBJ1-6
abundance: .
CDR3aa: CASSFVGGGLNSPLHF
CDR3nt: TGTGCCAGCAGTTTCGTGGGTGGAGGTCTTAATTCACCCCTCCACTTT

d_gene: TRBD1
v_gene: TRBV28
j_gene: TRBJ1-1
abundance: .
CDR3aa: CASSLGTGAGTEAFF
CDR3nt: TGTGCCAGCAGTCTCGGAACAGGGGCCGGGACTGAAGCTTTCTTT

d_gene: TRBD2
v_gene: TRBV5-1
j_gene: TRBJ2-1
abundance: .
CDR3aa: CASSLGIGASGWNEQFF
CDR3nt: TGCGCCAGCAGCTTGGGAATAGGGGCTAGCGGGTGGAATGAGCAGTTCTTC

d_gene: TRBD1
v_gene: TRBV19
j_gene: TRBJ2-7
abundance: .
CDR3aa: CASADRGYEQYF
CDR3nt: TGTGCCAGTGCTGACAGGGGCTACGAGCAGTACTTC